This TCR beta chain was sequenced during a study of shared clonotypes between healthy human individuals. Background on the study: Three CD4 naive, three CD4 memory, two CD8 naive and one CD8 memory plate were used per donor. Whole-study results and caveats: Sharing of clonotypes among donors was expected to vary with sequencing depth.

The repertoire was sequenced with immunoSEQ multiplex PCR; TCRdb's copy has only in-frame clones and lacks some. The table lists a few million clones, around nine tenths of them singletons, with 0.13% to 0.15% in the top ten. As concerns this clone: As yet, its antigen is unknown.

CDR3 size: 12 residues. Germline CDR1 and CDR2: WSHSY and SAAADI. J was trimmed by 5 bases and V by 6 bases; bases with no gene match: 2. Sequenced sample: naive CD4+ T cells sorted from blood. The sample's subset: CD45RA+ positively selected. The source is a man younger than 35 in good health. This chain links TRBV10-2 with TRBJ2-7, with TRBD1 identical over 9 bases. In DNA, the CDR3 is TGCGCCAGCAGGGACAGGGGCAACGAGCAGTACTTC. As protein: CASRDRGNEQYF.